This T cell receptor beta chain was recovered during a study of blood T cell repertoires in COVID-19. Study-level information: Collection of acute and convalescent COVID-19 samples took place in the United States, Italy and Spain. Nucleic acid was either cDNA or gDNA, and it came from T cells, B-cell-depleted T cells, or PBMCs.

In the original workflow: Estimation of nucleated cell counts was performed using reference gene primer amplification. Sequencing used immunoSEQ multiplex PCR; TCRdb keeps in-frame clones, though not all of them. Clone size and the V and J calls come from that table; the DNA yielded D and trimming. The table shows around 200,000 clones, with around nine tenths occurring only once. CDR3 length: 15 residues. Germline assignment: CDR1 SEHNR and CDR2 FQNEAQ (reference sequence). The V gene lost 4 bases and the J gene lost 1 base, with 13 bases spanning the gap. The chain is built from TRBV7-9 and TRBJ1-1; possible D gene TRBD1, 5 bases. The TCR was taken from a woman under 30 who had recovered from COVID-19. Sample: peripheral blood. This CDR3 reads CASSSSSTGNTEAFF. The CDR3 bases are TGTGCCAGCAGCTCATCATCTACAGGGAACACTGAAGCTTTCTTT.